This T cell receptor beta chain was captured in a study of blood T cells in healthy people across ages. The CDR3 has 16 amino acids. The germline V gene encodes CDR1 SGDLS and CDR2 YYNGEE. Unmatched junction bases numbered 16, after V lost 4 bases and J lost 11 bases. A second about 6 to 11 cycle PCR used barcoded and J-beta primers. In TCRdb, the 5' RACE reads were re-called with MiXCR into one record per CDR3 protein. This table has 600,000 to 800,000 distinct CDR3 sequences, under 65% appearing once. As regards this clonotype: A clone one base away is much larger, so this may be a read error.

The clonotype comes from a woman older than 75 in good health. V and J are TRBV9 and TRBJ2-5, with 11 bases fitting TRBD2. Sequencing used blood. CDR3 bases: TGTGCCAGCAGCCTCCGACTAGCGGGAAGGGACAATGAGCAGTACTTC. It is translated as CASSLRLAGRDNEQYF.